The clone carrying this T cell receptor (beta chain) was counted at least ten times. Germline CDR1 reads MNHEY; CDR2 reads SVGEGT. The V gene end was trimmed by 4 bases and the J gene end by 5 bases; junction bases not matched to a gene: 4. This CDR3 comprises 14 residues. This entry is derived from a study of regulatory T cells in long-lasting Graves disease. As to time point: newly diagnosed GD, antithyroid drugs for less than 3 months. There was RNA extracted from PBMCs, and the TCR library was made from it. Arm-PCR of CDR3 regions and iRepertoire HTBI primers were the basis on which TCR beta libraries were built. Each CDR3 protein is one row after TCRdb ran MiXCR on the multiplex PCR reads. The table lists about 520,000 distinct CDR3 sequences, 12% of them singletons. These same records also appear under a second study, on T cells in Graves' hyperthyroidism and ophthalmopathy. Turning to that study: Diagnostic decisions used clinical symptoms, serum thyroxine and TRAb, thyroid ultrasound and orbital computed tomography.

The sample was peripheral blood mononuclear cells (PBMCs), taken at new diagnosis, from a patient treated with antithyroid drugs. The source of this sequence is a woman in her twenties or thirties with Graves disease. The chain employs TRBV6-2 or TRBV6-3 and TRBJ2-5; 10 nucleotides agree with TRBD2. The DNA of the CDR3 is TGTGCCAGCAGTTCTGGGACTAGCGCCGAGACCCAGTACTTC. Protein product: CASSSGTSAETQYF.